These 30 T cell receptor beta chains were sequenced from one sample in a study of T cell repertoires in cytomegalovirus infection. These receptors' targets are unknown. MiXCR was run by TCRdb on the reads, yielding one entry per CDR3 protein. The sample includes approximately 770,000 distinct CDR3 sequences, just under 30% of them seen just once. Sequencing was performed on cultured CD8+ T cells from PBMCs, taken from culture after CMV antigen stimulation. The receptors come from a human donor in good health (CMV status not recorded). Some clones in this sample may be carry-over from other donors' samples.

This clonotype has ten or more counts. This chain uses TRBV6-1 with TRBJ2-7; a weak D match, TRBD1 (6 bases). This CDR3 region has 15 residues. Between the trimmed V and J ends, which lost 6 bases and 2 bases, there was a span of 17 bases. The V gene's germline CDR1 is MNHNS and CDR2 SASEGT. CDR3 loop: CASRDAQGPTYEQYF. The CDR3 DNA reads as TGTGCCAGCAGGGATGCACAGGGCCCTACCTACGAGCAGTACTTC.

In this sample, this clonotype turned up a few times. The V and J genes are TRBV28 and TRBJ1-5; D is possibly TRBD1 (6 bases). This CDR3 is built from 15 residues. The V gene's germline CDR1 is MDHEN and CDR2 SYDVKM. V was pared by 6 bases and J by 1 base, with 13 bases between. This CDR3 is CASSSIRGSNQPQHF. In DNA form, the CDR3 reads TGTGCCAGCAGCTCTATAAGGGGGAGCAATCAGCCCCAGCATTTT.

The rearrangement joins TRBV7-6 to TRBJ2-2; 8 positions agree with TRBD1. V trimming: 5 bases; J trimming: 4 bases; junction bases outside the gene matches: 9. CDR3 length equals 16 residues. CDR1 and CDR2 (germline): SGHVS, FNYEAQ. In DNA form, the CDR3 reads TGTGCCAGCAGCCCCCAGACAGGGGCGGGCACCGGGGAGCTGTTTTTT. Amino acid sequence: CASSPQTGAGTGELFF.

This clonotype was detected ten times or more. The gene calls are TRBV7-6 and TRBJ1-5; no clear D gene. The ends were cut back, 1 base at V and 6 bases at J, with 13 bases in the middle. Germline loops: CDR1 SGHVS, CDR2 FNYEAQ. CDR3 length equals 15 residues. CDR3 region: CASSLGVGLFQPQHF. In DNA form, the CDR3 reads TGTGCCAGCAGCTTAGGGGTAGGGTTGTTTCAGCCCCAGCATTTT.

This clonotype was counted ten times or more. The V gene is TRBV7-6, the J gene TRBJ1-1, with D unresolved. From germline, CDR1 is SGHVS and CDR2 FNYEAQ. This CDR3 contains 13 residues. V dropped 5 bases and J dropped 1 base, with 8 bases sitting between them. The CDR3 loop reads CASSPSPNTEAFF. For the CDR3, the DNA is TGTGCCAGCAGCCCCAGCCCGAACACTGAAGCTTTCTTT.

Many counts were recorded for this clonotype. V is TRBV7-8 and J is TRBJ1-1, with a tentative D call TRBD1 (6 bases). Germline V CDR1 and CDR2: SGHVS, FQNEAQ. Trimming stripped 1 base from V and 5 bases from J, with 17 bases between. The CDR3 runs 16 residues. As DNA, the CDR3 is TGTGCCAGCAGCTTAGTCGGGGGGGGCTATGGTACTGAAGCTTTCTTT. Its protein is CASSLVGGGYGTEAFF. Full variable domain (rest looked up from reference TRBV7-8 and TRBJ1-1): GAGVSQSPRYKVAKRGQDVALRCDPISGHVSLFWYQQALGQGPEFLTYFQNEAQLDKSGLPSDRFFAERPEGSVSTLKIQRTQQEDSAVYLCASSLVGGGYGTEAFFGQGTRLTVV.

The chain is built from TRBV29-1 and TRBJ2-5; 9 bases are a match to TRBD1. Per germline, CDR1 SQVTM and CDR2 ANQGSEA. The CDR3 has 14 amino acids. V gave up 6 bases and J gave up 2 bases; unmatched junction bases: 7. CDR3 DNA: TGCAGCGTGGGGGGACAGGGTCGTCAAGAGACCCAGTACTTC. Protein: CSVGGQGRQETQYF.

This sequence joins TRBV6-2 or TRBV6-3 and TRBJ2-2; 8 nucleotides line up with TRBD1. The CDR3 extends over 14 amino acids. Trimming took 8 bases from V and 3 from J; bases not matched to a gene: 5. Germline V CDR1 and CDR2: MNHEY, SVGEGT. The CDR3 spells CASGGQDHTGELFF. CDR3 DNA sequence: TGTGCCAGCGGGGGACAGGACCACACCGGGGAGCTGTTTTTT.

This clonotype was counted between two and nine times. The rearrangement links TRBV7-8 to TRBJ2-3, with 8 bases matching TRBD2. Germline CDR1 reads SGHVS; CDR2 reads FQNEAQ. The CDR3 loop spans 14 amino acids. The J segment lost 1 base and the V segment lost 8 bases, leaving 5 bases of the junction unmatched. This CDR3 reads CASVGGVGTDTQYF. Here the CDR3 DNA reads TGTGCCAGCGTCGGGGGGGTGGGCACAGATACGCAGTATTTT.

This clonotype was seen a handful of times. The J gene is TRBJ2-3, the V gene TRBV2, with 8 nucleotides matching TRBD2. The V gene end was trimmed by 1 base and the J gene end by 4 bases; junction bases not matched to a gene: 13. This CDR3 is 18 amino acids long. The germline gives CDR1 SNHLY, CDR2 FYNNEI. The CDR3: CASSEEMGLVGLPDTQYF. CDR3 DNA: TGTGCCAGCAGTGAAGAAATGGGACTAGTGGGTCTGCCAGATACGCAGTATTTT.

The CDR3 loop reads CSAWNTGELFF. CDR3 in DNA: TGCAGTGCTTGGAACACCGGGGAGCTGTTTTTT. The chain couples TRBV20-1 to TRBJ2-2; D is unclear. This CDR3 region has 11 residues. Trimming stripped 5 bases from V and 1 base from J, with 2 bases between. Germline CDR1 reads DFQATT; CDR2 reads SNEGSKA (reference sequence).

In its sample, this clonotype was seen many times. Written as DNA, the CDR3 is TGCGCCAGCACCCAAGACAGCTGGACCTACGAGCAGTACGTC. This gives the protein CASTQDSWTYEQYV. The chain combines TRBV5-1 with TRBJ2-7, with D perhaps matching TRBD1 (5 bases). Germline V gene lookup returns CDR1 SGHRS and CDR2 YFSETQ. The CDR3 consists of 14 residues. V dropped 6 bases and J dropped 2 bases, with 15 bases sitting between them.

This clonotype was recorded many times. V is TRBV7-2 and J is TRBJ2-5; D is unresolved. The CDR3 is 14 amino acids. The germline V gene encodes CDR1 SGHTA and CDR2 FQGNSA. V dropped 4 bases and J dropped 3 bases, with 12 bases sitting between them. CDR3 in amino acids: CASSSFSSEETQYF. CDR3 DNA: TGTGCCAGCAGCTCGTTTAGCTCCGAAGAGACCCAGTACTTC.

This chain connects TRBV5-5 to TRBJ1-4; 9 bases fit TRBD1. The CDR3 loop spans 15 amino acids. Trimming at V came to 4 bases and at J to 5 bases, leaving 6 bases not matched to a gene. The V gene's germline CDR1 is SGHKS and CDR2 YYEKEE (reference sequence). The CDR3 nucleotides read TGTGCCAGCAGCGCGGCCGGGACAGGGAATGAAAAACTGTTTTTT. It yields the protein CASSAAGTGNEKLFF.

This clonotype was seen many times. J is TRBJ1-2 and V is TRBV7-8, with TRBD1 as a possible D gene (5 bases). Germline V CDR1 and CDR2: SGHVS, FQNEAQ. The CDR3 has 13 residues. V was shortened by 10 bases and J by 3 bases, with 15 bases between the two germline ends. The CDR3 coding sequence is TGTGCCACCTCCCCGGGGCATGACTATGGCTACACCTTC. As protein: CATSPGHDYGYTF.

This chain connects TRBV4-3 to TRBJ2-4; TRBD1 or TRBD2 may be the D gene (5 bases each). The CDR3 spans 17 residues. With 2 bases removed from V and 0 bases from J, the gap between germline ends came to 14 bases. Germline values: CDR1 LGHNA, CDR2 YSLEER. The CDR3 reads CASSQLHGALAKNIQYF. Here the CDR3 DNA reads TGCGCCAGCAGCCAATTACACGGGGCGCTAGCCAAAAACATTCAGTACTTC.

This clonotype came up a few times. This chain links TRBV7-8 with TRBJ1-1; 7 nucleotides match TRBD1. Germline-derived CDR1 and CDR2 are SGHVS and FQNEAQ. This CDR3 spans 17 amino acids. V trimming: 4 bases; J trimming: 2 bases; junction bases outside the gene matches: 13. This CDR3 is CASSSMPGQILNTEAFF. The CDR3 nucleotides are TGTGCCAGCAGCTCAATGCCGGGACAGATTTTAAACACTGAAGCTTTCTTT.

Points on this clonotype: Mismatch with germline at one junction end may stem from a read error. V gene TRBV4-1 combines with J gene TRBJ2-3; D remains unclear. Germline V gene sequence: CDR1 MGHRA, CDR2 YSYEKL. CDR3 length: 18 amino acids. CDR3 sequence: CASSQDWSPIPGTDTQYF. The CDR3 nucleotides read TGTGCCAGCAGCCAAGATTGGTCTCCCATACCCGGCACAGATACGCAGTATTTT.

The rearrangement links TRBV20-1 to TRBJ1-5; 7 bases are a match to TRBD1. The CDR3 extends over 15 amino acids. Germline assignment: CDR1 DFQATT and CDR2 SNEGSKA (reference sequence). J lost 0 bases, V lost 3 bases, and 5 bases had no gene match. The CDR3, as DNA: TGCAGTGCTAGTACAGGACAGGTTAGCAATCAGCCCCAGCATTTT. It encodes CSASTGQVSNQPQHF.

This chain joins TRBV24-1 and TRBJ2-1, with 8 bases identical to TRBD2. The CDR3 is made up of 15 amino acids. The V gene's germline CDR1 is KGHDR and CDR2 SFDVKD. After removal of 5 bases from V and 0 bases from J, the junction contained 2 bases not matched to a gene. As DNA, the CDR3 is TGTGCCACCAGTGGCACTAGCGGCTCCTACAATGAGCAGTTCTTC. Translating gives CATSGTSGSYNEQFF.

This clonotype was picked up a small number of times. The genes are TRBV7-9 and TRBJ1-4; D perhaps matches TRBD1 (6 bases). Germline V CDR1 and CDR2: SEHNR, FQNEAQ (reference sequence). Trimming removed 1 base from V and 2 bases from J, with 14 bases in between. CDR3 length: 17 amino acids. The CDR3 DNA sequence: TGTGCCAGCAGCTTAGGCAGGGGTCTCCGCACTAATGAAAAACTGTTTTTT. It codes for CASSLGRGLRTNEKLFF. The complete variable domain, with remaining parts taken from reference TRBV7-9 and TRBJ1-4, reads DTGVSQNPRHKITKRGQNVTFRCDPISEHNRLYWYRQTLGQGPEFLTYFQNEAQLEKSRLLSDRFSAERPKGSFSTLEIQRTEQGDSAMYLCASSLGRGLRTNEKLFFGSGTQLSVL.

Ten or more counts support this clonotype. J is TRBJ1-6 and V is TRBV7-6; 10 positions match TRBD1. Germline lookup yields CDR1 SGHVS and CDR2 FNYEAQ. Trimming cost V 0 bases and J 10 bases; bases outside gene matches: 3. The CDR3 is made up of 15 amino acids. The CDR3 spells CASSLARTGGSPLHF. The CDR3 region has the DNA TGTGCCAGCAGCTTAGCTCGGACAGGGGGATCACCCCTCCACTTT.

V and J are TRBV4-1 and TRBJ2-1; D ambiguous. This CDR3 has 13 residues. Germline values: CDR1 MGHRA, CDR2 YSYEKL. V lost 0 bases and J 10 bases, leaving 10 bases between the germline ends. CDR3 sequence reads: CASSQEIQEEQFF. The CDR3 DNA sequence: TGCGCCAGCAGCCAAGAAATTCAAGAGGAGCAGTTCTTC.

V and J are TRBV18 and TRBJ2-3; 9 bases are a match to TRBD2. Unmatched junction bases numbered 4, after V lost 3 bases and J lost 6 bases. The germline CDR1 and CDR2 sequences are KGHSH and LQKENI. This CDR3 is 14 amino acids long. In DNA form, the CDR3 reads TGTGCCAGCTCACCGAGCGGGGGGATGGATACGCAGTATTTT. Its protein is CASSPSGGMDTQYF.

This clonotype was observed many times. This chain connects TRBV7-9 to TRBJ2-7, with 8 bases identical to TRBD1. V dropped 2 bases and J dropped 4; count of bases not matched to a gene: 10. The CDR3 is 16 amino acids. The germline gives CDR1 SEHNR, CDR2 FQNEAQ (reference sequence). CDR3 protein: CASSLPLGQGTYEQYF. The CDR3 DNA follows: TGTGCCAGCAGCTTACCCCTAGGACAGGGCACGTACGAGCAGTACTTC.

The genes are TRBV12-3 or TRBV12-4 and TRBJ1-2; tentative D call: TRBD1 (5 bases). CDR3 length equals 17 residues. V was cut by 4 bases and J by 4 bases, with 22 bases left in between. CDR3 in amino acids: CASSYTPGRAQGYGYTF. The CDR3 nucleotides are TGTGCCAGCAGTTACACCCCTGGCAGGGCTCAAGGCTATGGCTACACCTTC.

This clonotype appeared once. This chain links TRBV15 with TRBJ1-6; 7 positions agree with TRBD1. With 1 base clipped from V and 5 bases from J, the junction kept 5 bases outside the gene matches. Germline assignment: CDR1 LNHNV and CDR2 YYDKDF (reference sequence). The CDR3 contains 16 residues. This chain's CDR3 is CATSRGRDRNNSPLHF. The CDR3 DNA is TGTGCCACCAGCAGAGGACGGGACAGAAATAATTCACCCCTCCACTTT.

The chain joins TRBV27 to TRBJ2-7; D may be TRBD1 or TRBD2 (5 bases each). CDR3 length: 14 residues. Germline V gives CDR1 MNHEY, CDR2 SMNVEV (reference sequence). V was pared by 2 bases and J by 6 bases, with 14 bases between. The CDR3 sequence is CASSLGMGDGEQYV. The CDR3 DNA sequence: TGTGCCAGCAGTTTAGGAATGGGGGACGGCGAGCAGTACGTC.

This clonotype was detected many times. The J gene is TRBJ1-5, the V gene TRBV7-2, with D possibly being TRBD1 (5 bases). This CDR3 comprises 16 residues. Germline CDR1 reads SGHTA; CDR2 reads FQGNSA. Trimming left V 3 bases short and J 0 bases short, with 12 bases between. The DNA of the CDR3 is TGTGCCAGCAGCTTTGGGGGACCCTATAGCAATCAGCCCCAGCATTTT. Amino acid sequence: CASSFGGPYSNQPQHF.

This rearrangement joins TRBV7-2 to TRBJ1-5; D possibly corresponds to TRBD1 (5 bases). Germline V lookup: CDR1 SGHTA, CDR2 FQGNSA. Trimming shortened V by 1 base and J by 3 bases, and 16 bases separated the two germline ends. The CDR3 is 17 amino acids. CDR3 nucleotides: TGTGCCAGCAGCTTAGGGGGCCATCCCCGCCCCAATCAGCCCCAGCATTTT. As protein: CASSLGGHPRPNQPQHF. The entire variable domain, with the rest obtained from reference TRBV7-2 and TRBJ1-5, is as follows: GAGVSQSPSNKVTEKGKDVELRCDPISGHTALYWYRQSLGQGLEFLIYFQGNSAPDKSGLPSDRFSAERTGGSVSTLTIQRTQQEDSAVYLCASSLGGHPRPNQPQHFGDGTRLSIL.